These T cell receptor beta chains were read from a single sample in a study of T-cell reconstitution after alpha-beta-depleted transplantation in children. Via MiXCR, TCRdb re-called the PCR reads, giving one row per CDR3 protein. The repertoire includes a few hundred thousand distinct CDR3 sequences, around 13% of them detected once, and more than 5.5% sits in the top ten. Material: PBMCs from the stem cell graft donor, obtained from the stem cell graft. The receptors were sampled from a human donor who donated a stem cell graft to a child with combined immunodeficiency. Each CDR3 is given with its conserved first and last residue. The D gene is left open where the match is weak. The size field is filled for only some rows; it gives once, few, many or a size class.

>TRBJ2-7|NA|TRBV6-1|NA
CASSRPPAGEQYF
TGTGCCAGCAGCCGCCCTCCCGCCGGCGAGCAGTACTTC
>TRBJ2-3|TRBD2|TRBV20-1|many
CSARSSGGNTDTQYF
TGCAGTGCTAGGAGTAGCGGGGGAAACACAGATACGCAGTATTTT
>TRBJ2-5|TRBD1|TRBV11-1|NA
CASSPGQGALIEETQYF
TGTGCCAGCAGCCCGGGACAGGGGGCGTTAATCGAAGAGACCCAGTACTTC
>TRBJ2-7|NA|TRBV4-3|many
CASSQEARGYGYEQYF
TGCGCCAGCAGCCAAGAGGCCCGAGGGTACGGTTACGAGCAGTACTTC
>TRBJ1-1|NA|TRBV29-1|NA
CSAPASGNTEAFF
TGCAGCGCCCCCGCAAGCGGGAACACTGAAGCTTTCTTT
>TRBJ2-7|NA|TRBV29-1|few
CSVGHGGKGGYEQYF
TGCAGCGTTGGCCATGGGGGCAAGGGGGGCTACGAGCAGTACTTC
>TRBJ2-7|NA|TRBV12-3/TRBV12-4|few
CASRPKDGRLEQYF
TGTGCCAGCAGGCCAAAGGACGGTCGCCTCGAGCAGTACTTC
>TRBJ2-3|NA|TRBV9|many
CASSPSPASTDTQYF
TGTGCCAGCAGCCCATCCCCGGCATCCACAGATACGCAGTATTTT
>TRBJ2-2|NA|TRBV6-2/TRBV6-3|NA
CASSDSIRNTGELFF
TGTGCCAGCAGCGACAGTATACGGAACACCGGGGAGCTGTTTTTT
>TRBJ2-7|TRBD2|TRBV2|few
CASSVTSTSGFPSYEQYF
TGTGCCAGCAGTGTCACCTCGACTAGCGGGTTCCCTTCCTACGAGCAGTACTTC
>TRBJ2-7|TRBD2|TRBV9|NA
CASSVGASGSTYEQYF
TGTGCCAGCAGCGTAGGAGCGAGCGGGAGTACCTACGAGCAGTACTTC
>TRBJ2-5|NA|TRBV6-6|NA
CANARGPQETQYF
TGTGCCAACGCAAGGGGACCGCAAGAGACCCAGTACTTC
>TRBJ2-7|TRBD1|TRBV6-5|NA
CASSSPDRVWYEQYF
TGTGCCAGCAGTTCCCCCGACAGGGTTTGGTACGAGCAGTACTTC
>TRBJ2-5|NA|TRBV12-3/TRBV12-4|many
CASRAGTFQETQYF
TGTGCCAGCAGGGCCGGGACCTTCCAAGAGACCCAGTACTTC
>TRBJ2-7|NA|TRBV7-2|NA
CASSQISGTGSYEQYF
TGTGCCAGCAGCCAAATCTCCGGGACCGGGTCCTACGAGCAGTACTTC
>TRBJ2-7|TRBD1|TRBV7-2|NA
CASSGSGTGYEQYF
TGTGCCAGCAGCGGATCCGGGACAGGCTACGAGCAGTACTTC
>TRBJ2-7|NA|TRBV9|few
CASSVEAGAPYEQYF
TGTGCCAGCAGCGTAGAGGCGGGGGCCCCCTACGAGCAGTACTTC
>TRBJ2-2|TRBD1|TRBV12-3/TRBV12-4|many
CASSWKTGHNTGELFF
TGTGCCAGCAGTTGGAAGACAGGGCATAACACCGGGGAGCTGTTTTTT
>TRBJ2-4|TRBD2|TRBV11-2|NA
CASSLAGLAGNIQYF
TGTGCCAGCAGCTTAGCCGGACTAGCGGGAAACATTCAGTACTTC
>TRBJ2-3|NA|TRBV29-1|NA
CSGLTGEDTDTQYF
TGCAGCGGCCTTACCGGGGAGGACACAGATACGCAGTATTTT
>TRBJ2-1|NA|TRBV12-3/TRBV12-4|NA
CASSMGEHSEQFF
TGTGCCAGCAGTATGGGCGAGCATAGTGAGCAGTTCTTC
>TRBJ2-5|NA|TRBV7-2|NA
CASSVTGTSQETQYF
TGTGCCAGCAGCGTCACCGGGACCAGCCAAGAGACCCAGTACTTC
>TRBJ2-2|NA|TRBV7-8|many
CASTRGSTGELFF
TGTGCCAGTACCAGGGGCAGCACCGGGGAGCTGTTTTTT
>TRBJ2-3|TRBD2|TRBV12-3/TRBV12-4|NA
CASSVTSGGAADTQYF
TGTGCCAGCAGCGTCACTAGCGGGGGGGCTGCAGATACGCAGTATTTT
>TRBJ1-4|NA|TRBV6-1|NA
CASGRGQVNEKLFF
TGTGCCAGCGGCCGAGGGCAAGTTAATGAAAAACTGTTTTTT
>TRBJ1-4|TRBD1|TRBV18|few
CASSPDRDSGKLFF
TGTGCCAGCTCACCGGACAGGGATAGCGGAAAACTGTTTTTT
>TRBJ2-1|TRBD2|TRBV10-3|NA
CAIGRLAGEYNEQFF
TGTGCCATCGGACGACTAGCGGGGGAATACAATGAGCAGTTCTTC
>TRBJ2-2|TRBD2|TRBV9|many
CASSVAPYSGRANTGELFF
TGTGCCAGCAGCGTAGCCCCCTATAGCGGGAGAGCGAACACCGGGGAGCTGTTTTTT
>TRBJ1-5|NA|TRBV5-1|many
CASSLSGFGGNQPQHF
TGCGCCAGCAGCTTGTCGGGTTTTGGCGGCAATCAGCCCCAGCATTTT
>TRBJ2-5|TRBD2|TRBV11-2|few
CASSFFRPGGSQAWHQYF
TGTGCCAGCAGCTTTTTTAGACCGGGAGGGTCCCAGGCATGGCACCAGTACTTC
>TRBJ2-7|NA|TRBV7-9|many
CASSIKDEQYF
TGTGCCAGCAGCATAAAGGACGAGCAGTACTTC
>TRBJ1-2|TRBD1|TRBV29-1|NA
CSVEDHTGARGYTF
TGCAGCGTTGAAGATCACACAGGGGCACGGGGCTACACCTTC
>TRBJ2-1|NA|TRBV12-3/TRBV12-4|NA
CASSAGPRHEQFF
TGTGCCAGCAGCGCGGGCCCACGGCATGAGCAGTTCTTC
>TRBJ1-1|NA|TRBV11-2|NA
CASSLQGVGEAFF
TGTGCCAGCAGCCTACAGGGTGTGGGTGAAGCTTTCTTT
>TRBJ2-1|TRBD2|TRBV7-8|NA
CASSPGLAGGGIYNEQFF
TGTGCCAGCAGCCCAGGACTAGCGGGGGGAGGTATCTACAATGAGCAGTTCTTC
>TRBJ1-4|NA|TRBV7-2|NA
CASSLVGTSNEKLFF
TGTGCCAGCAGCTTAGTAGGCACTTCTAATGAAAAACTGTTTTTT
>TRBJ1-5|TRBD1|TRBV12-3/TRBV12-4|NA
CASSPTRDRGPDQPQHF
TGTGCCAGCAGTCCAACCCGGGACAGGGGGCCAGATCAGCCCCAGCATTTT
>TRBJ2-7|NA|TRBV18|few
CASSPTAGTTYEQYF
TGTGCCAGCTCACCAACAGCCGGGACGACCTACGAGCAGTACTTC
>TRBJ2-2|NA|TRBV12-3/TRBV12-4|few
CPSSLDTGLNTGELFF
TGTCCCAGCAGTTTAGATACAGGTTTGAACACCGGGGAGCTGTTTTTT
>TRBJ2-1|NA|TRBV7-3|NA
CASSSEDASYNEQFF
TGTGCCAGCAGCTCCGAAGACGCGTCCTACAATGAGCAGTTCTTC
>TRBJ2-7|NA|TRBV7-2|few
CASNSGGRSYEQYF
TGTGCCAGCAACTCCGGGGGTCGAAGCTACGAGCAGTACTTC
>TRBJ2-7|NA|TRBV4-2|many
CASSPVRDTSYEQYF
TGTGCCAGCAGCCCCGTGAGGGACACCTCCTACGAGCAGTACTTC
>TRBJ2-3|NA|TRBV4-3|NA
CASSHESTDTQYF
TGCGCCAGCAGCCATGAAAGCACAGATACGCAGTATTTT
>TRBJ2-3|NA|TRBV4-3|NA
CASSQDLSGGGTDTQYF
TGCGCCAGCAGCCAGGACCTCTCCGGGGGCGGTACAGATACGCAGTATTTT
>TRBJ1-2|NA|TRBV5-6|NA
CASSLGAGKRVDTF
TGTGCCAGCAGCTTGGGGGCAGGGAAGCGGGTTGACACCTTC
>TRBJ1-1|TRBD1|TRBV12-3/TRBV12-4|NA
CAISLTAGGNTEAFF
TGTGCCATCTCCCTGACCGCAGGGGGGAACACTGAAGCTTTCTTT
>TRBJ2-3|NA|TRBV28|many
CASSLRGILSTDTQYF
TGTGCCAGCAGTTTAAGGGGGATCCTTAGCACAGATACGCAGTATTTT
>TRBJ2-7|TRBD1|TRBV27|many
CASSGQGYYEQYF
TGTGCCAGCAGTGGACAGGGGTACTACGAGCAGTACTTC
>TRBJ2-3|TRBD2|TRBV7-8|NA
CASSLVGGGYTDTQYF
TGTGCCAGCAGCTTAGTGGGGGGAGGGTACACAGATACGCAGTATTTT
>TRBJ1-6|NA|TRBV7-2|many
CASNRGHNSPLHF
TGTGCCAGCAATCGGGGCCATAATTCACCCCTCCACTTT
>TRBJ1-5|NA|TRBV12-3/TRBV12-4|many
CASSSGTNNQPQHF
TGTGCCAGCAGTTCCGGGACGAACAATCAGCCCCAGCATTTT
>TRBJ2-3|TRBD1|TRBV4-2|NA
CASSFYRGDTDTQYF
TGTGCCAGCAGCTTTTACAGGGGGGACACAGATACGCAGTATTTT
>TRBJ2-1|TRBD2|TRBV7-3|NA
CASSSVAGPTNEQFF
TGTGCCAGCAGCTCCGTAGCGGGACCGACAAATGAGCAGTTCTTC